These 11 T cell receptor beta chains share one sample of origin, sequenced in a study of shared clonotypes between healthy human individuals. This table comes from immunoSEQ multiplex PCR, and its TCRdb copy is limited to in-frame clones, with some not included. The table has over 850,000 clones, 78% seen once. Sequencing was done on a sample of memory CD4+ T cells from PBMCs. The subset: CD45RA-negative fraction. Every receptor here comes from a man younger than 35 in good health. Some clones in this sample may be carry-over from other donors' samples.

This chain joins TRBV30 and TRBJ1-2; D is possibly TRBD1 (5 bases). Trimming removed 0 bases from V and 5 bases from J, with 13 bases in between. The CDR3 is made up of 14 amino acids. Per the germline V gene, CDR1 is GTSNPN and CDR2 is SVGIG (reference sequence). CDR3 protein: CAWSVGVHFYGYTF. CDR3 in DNA: TGTGCCTGGAGTGTAGGGGTCCACTTTTATGGCTACACCTTC. The variable domain in full, with the rest retrieved from reference TRBV30 and TRBJ1-2, is SQTIHQWPATLVQPVGSPLSLECTVEGTSNPNLYWYRQAAGRGLQLLFYSVGIGQISSEVPQNLSASRPQDRQFILSSKKLLLSDSGFYLCAWSVGVHFYGYTFGSGTRLTVV.

A few counts support this clone. The chain employs TRBV28 and TRBJ1-4; maybe TRBD1 (5 bases). The V end was cut by 5 bases, the J end by 8 bases, with 24 bases between. The CDR3 loop spans 17 amino acids. Germline CDR1 is MDHEN and CDR2 is SYDVKM. The CDR3 loop reads CASSPPGGGGFREKLFF. The CDR3 DNA follows: TGTGCCAGCAGTCCCCCCGGGGGTGGGGGATTTAGGGAAAAACTGTTTTTT.

The rearrangement links TRBV9 to TRBJ1-3; no clear D gene. The germline gives CDR1 SGDLS, CDR2 YYNGEE. The V end was cut by 0 bases, the J end by 4 bases, with 11 bases between. The CDR3 length is 15 residues. The CDR3: CASSVDPRPGNTIYF. CDR3 coding DNA: TGTGCCAGCAGCGTAGATCCCAGGCCCGGAAACACCATATATTTT.

This clone showed up many times. V is TRBV4-1 and J is TRBJ2-2; 10 bases fit TRBD2. CDR1 and CDR2 from the germline V gene are MGHRA and YSYEKL. CDR3 length: 17 residues. Losses at the gene ends were 1 base for V and 3 bases for J; bases not matched to a gene: 5. The CDR3 DNA is TGCGCCAGCAGCCAAGGTGGACTAGCGGACGACACCGGGGAGCTGTTTTTT. It is translated as CASSQGGLADDTGELFF.

V and J are TRBV7-9 and TRBJ1-2; weak D call: TRBD1 (5 bases). V was trimmed by 5 bases and J by 6 bases, leaving 13 bases between them. This CDR3 region has 13 residues. Germline CDR1 is SEHNR and CDR2 is FQNEAQ (reference sequence). The CDR3 here is CASSPWGEHGYTF. In DNA form, the CDR3 reads TGTGCCAGCAGCCCCTGGGGGGAACATGGCTACACCTTC. The full variable domain, its missing parts supplied by reference TRBV7-9 and TRBJ1-2, is DTGVSQNPRHKITKRGQNVTFRCDPISEHNRLYWYRQTLGQGPEFLTYFQNEAQLEKSRLLSDRFSAERPKGSFSTLEIQRTEQGDSAMYLCASSPWGEHGYTFGSGTRLTVV.

This chain links TRBV2 with TRBJ2-5, with TRBD1 as a possible D gene (5 bases). This CDR3 is built from 13 residues. Trimming pared 4 bases from V and 4 bases from J, leaving 10 bases between. Germline V gene data show CDR1 as SNHLY and CDR2 as FYNNEI. The CDR3 nucleotides read TGTGCCAGCAGTGCTCAGACAGTAGAGACCCAGTACTTC. This gives the protein CASSAQTVETQYF.

This rearrangement joins TRBV6-1 to TRBJ2-2; D is possibly TRBD1 (5 bases). Germline-derived CDR1 and CDR2 are MNHNS and SASEGT. V dropped 1 base and J dropped 7 bases, with 13 bases sitting between them. This CDR3 has 15 amino acids. This CDR3 reads CASSEDTSRGGELFF. CDR3 DNA sequence: TGTGCCAGCAGTGAAGACACATCAAGGGGCGGGGAGCTGTTTTTT.

The genes are TRBV7-9 and TRBJ2-1; 12 nucleotides line up with TRBD2. From germline, CDR1 is SEHNR and CDR2 FQNEAQ (reference sequence). The V gene end was trimmed by 1 base and the J gene end by 9 bases; junction bases not matched to a gene: 4. The CDR3 is made up of 15 amino acids. The CDR3 bases are TGTGCCAGCAGCTTAGGACTAGCGGGAGTCCTTGAGCAGTTCTTC. Translating it yields CASSLGLAGVLEQFF.

The gene calls are TRBV6-6 and TRBJ2-6; no clear D. V lost 9 bases to trimming and J lost 4 bases, with 7 bases between them. This CDR3 has 12 amino acids. Germline V gives CDR1 MNHNY, CDR2 SVGAGI (reference sequence). The DNA of the CDR3 is TGTGCCAGTGTGGGGGGGGCCAACGTCCTGACTTTC. It specifies CASVGGANVLTF.

By sample share, this clone is medium-sized (0.01 to 0.1%). Other DNA sequences of this sample code for an identical CDR3. CDR3 region: CASSLSTGSNQPQHF. The CDR3 DNA sequence: TGTGCCAGCAGTCTCTCGACAGGGAGCAATCAGCCCCAGCATTTT. The chain is built from TRBV6-5 and TRBJ1-5; 7 nucleotides align to TRBD1. The CDR3 is 15 residues long. With V trimmed by 5 bases and J by 1 base, 5 bases remained unmatched. In germline, CDR1 is MNHEY, CDR2 SVGAGI.

The chain has TRBV10-3 and TRBJ2-5; D is unclear. Germline lookup yields CDR1 ENHRY and CDR2 SYGVKD. Trimming left V 2 bases short and J 5 bases short, with 9 bases between. The CDR3 runs to 13 residues. This chain's CDR3 is CAISEVWAETQYF. The CDR3 nucleotides read TGTGCCATCAGTGAGGTGTGGGCGGAGACCCAGTACTTC.